Listed here are 26 T cell receptor beta chains from one sample, sequenced in a study of blood T cell repertoires in COVID-19. TCRdb's table, derived via immunoSEQ multiplex PCR, lists solely in-frame clones and lacks some. The sample comprises 95,000 to 150,000 clones, about nine tenths of which are singletons, and more than 25% rests with the top ten. The sample was peripheral blood. The receptors derive from a woman aged 65 to 85 with acute or convalescent COVID-19.

The J gene is TRBJ2-1, the V gene TRBV3-1 (or the pseudogene TRBV3-2), with 8 positions matching TRBD2. The V gene's germline CDR1 is LGHDT and CDR2 YNNKEL (reference sequence). This CDR3 contains 16 residues. V dropped 4 bases and J dropped 10; count of bases not matched to a gene: 15. CDR3 bases: TGTGCCAGCAGCCTCCAGGGCGGGGGGCCCGAGGGGGAGCAGTTCTTC. It translates to CASSLQGGGPEGEQFF.

The genes are TRBV10-3 and TRBJ1-3; TRBD1 agrees at 9 bases. V dropped 6 bases and J dropped 3; count of bases not matched to a gene: 12. The CDR3 has 17 amino acids. Germline assignment: CDR1 ENHRY and CDR2 SYGVKD. The CDR3, as DNA: TGTGCCATCAGCCCGGGACAGGGAGGTCCTATTGGAAACACCATATATTTT. Amino acids: CAISPGQGGPIGNTIYF.

CDR3: CASSDSYEQYF. The CDR3 coding sequence is TGTGCCAGCAGCGACAGCTACGAGCAGTACTTC. This chain joins TRBV12-3 or TRBV12-4 and TRBJ2-7; TRBD1 might be the D (5 bases). Trimming cost V 6 bases and J 3 bases, with 6 bases left between them. This CDR3 contains 11 residues.

The chain is built from TRBV28 and TRBJ2-3; TRBD2 matches 14 bases. The germline CDR1 and CDR2 sequences are MDHEN and SYDVKM. The length of the CDR3 is 17 residues. V trimming: 5 bases; J trimming: 3 bases; junction bases outside the gene matches: 7. In DNA, the CDR3 is TGTGCCAGCAGTATCCAGGGGACTAGCGGGGGAACAGATACGCAGTATTTT. Translated: CASSIQGTSGGTDTQYF.

The chain has TRBV6-5 and TRBJ2-7; D is possibly TRBD1 (5 bases). Germline V CDR1 and CDR2: MNHEY, SVGAGI. CDR3 length: 14 residues. V gave up 7 bases and J gave up 2 bases, with 15 bases separating them. Here the CDR3 DNA reads TGTGCCAGCACCATTGGGGCAGGGACCTACGAGCAGTACTTC. Protein sequence: CASTIGAGTYEQYF.

V usage is TRBV2 and J usage is TRBJ1-3, with unresolved D. V was cut by 8 bases and J by 4 bases, with 9 bases left in between. CDR1 is SNHLY and CDR2 is FYNNEI in the germline V gene. This CDR3 comprises 12 residues. The CDR3 nucleotides are TGTGCCAGCTCTCGGTCGGGAAACACCATATATTTT. Translated: CASSRSGNTIYF.

The V call is TRBV18, the J call TRBJ1-2, with D maybe TRBD1 (5 bases). V lost 3 bases and J 4 bases, leaving 6 bases between the germline ends. Germline assignment: CDR1 KGHSH and CDR2 LQKENI. This CDR3 spans 12 amino acids. The CDR3 region is CASSPTAYGYTF. The DNA for the CDR3 is TGTGCCAGCTCACCGACAGCCTATGGCTACACCTTC.

This chain links TRBV18 with TRBJ2-3; 7 bases fit TRBD2. Germline CDR1 is KGHSH and CDR2 is LQKENI. Losses at the gene ends were 1 base for V and 1 base for J; bases not matched to a gene: 5. This CDR3 region has 16 residues. The CDR3 protein is CASSPRPGGGTDTQYF. DNA of the CDR3: TGTGCCAGCTCACCACGCCCTGGGGGGGGCACAGATACGCAGTATTTT.

DNA for the CDR3: TGCGCCAGCAGCTGGGGGGGTGACGGCTACACCTTC. Translated: CASSWGGDGYTF. This chain links TRBV5-1 with TRBJ1-2; a weak D match, TRBD1 (5 bases). Trimming took off 3 bases at V and 8 bases at J, with 11 bases between the two ends. This CDR3 is 12 amino acids long. Germline-derived CDR1 and CDR2 are SGHRS and YFSETQ. The variable domain in full, completed from reference TRBV5-1 and TRBJ1-2, reads KAGVTQTPRYLIKTRGQQVTLSCSPISGHRSVSWYQQTPGQGLQFLFEYFSETQRNKGNFPGRFSGRQFSNSRSEMNVSTLELGDSALYLCASSWGGDGYTFGSGTRLTVV.

The CDR3 bases are TGTGCCAGCAGCTTATTGGGGGGTAGCTCCTACAATGAGCAGTTCTTC. It translates to CASSLLGGSSYNEQFF. The V gene is TRBV7-2, the J gene TRBJ2-1, with a tentative D call TRBD2 (6 bases). The CDR3 sequence is 16 residues long. V was cut by 2 bases and J by 0 bases, with 11 bases left in between. Germline V gene sequence: CDR1 SGHTA, CDR2 FQGNSA.

The chain uses TRBV5-1 and TRBJ2-5; TRBD2 matches 12 bases. The CDR3 is made up of 14 amino acids. Trimming removed 7 bases from V and 5 bases from J; junction bases left unmatched: 6. Germline CDR1 is SGHRS and CDR2 is YFSETQ. The DNA of the CDR3 is TGCGCCAGCGGAGCTAGCGGGGGGGCGGAGACCCAGTACTTC. It specifies CASGASGGAETQYF.

The genes are TRBV18 and TRBJ1-6, with TRBD1 matching 8 bases. V gave up 3 bases and J gave up 8 bases; unmatched junction bases: 6. CDR1 is KGHSH and CDR2 is LQKENI in the germline V gene. The CDR3 consists of 15 residues. The CDR3 loop is CASSPDGQGYSPLHF. The DNA for the CDR3 is TGTGCCAGCTCACCCGACGGACAGGGTTATTCACCCCTCCACTTT.

This clone showed up just once. The sample holds other DNA sequences that translate to the same CDR3. This sequence joins TRBV5-1 and TRBJ2-5, with 8 bases identical to TRBD1. This CDR3 is 15 amino acids long. V lost 0 bases and J lost 5; bases outside the gene matches: 6. Germline lookup yields CDR1 SGHRS and CDR2 YFSETQ. The CDR3 region has the DNA TGCGCCAGCAGCTTGGCGCCAGGGGGCCTGGAGACCCAGTACTTC. Protein product: CASSLAPGGLETQYF.

The chain employs TRBV19 and TRBJ1-5, with TRBD1 matching over 7 bases. The CDR3 sequence is 14 residues long. V was pared by 9 bases and J by 4 bases, with 9 bases of the junction left unmatched. The germline V gene encodes CDR1 LNHDA and CDR2 SQIVND (reference sequence). CDR3 sequence (DNA): TGTGCCAGCCAAAAGGGGGCGCGAAATCAGCCCCAGCATTTT. This gives the protein CASQKGARNQPQHF.

This chain joins TRBV21-1 and TRBJ1-6. TRBV21-1 is designated a pseudogene. This CDR3 is 15 amino acids long. CDR3 region: CASSPAGRGRSPLHF. The CDR3 DNA sequence: TGTGCCAGCAGCCCTGCCGGTCGGGGGAGGTCACCCCTCCACTTT.

The V and J genes are TRBV13 and TRBJ2-7; 9 positions agree with TRBD1. The CDR3 is 15 amino acids. The junction had 6 bases not matched to a gene; V was cut back by 6 bases and J by 0 bases. Germline loops: CDR1 PRHDT, CDR2 FYEKMQ (reference sequence). CDR3 protein: CASRAGQGSSYEQYF. The CDR3 DNA sequence: TGTGCCAGCAGAGCGGGACAGGGAAGCTCCTACGAGCAGTACTTC. Full variable domain (outside the CDR3, taken from reference TRBV13 and TRBJ2-7): AAGVIQSPRHLIKEKRETATLKCYPIPRHDTVYWYQQGPGQDPQFLISFYEKMQSDKGSIPDRFSAQQFSDYHSELNMSSLELGDSALYFCASRAGQGSSYEQYFGPGTRLTVT.

A single count supports this clone. This chain joins TRBV11-2 and TRBJ1-1, with D perhaps matching TRBD1 (5 bases). Germline values: CDR1 SGHAT, CDR2 FQNNGV. This CDR3 is built from 13 residues. The ends were cut back, 5 bases at V and 7 bases at J, with 14 bases in the middle. This chain's CDR3 is CASSRTGNGEAFF. CDR3 nucleotide sequence: TGTGCCAGCAGCCGCACAGGCAACGGTGAAGCTTTCTTT.

This clone was detected once. This chain uses TRBV20-1 with TRBJ1-4; TRBD1 might be the D (5 bases). The CDR3 is made up of 14 amino acids. Looked up from germline, CDR1 is DFQATT and CDR2 is SNEGSKA (reference sequence). V was pared by 3 bases and J by 10 bases, with 18 bases between. The CDR3: CSASLGGARGKLFF. In DNA, the CDR3 is TGCAGTGCTAGTTTAGGCGGGGCCCGGGGAAAACTGTTTTTT.

In regard to this clone: The sample contains more than one DNA sequence encoding this CDR3. V usage is TRBV28 and J usage is TRBJ1-5; TRBD1 is a possible D gene (6 bases). This CDR3 is 14 amino acids long. The V gene lost 2 bases and the J gene lost 4 bases, with 9 bases spanning the gap. Germline V gene sequence: CDR1 MDHEN, CDR2 SYDVKM. The CDR3 DNA reads as TGTGCCAGCAGTTTAGGGCAGGGGAATCAGCCCCAGCATTTT. This sequence encodes CASSLGQGNQPQHF.

The chain combines TRBV19 with TRBJ1-5; D is perhaps TRBD1 (6 bases). Trimming cost V 7 bases and J 3 bases, with 19 bases left between them. This CDR3 region has 16 residues. CDR1 and CDR2 from the germline V gene are LNHDA and SQIVND (reference sequence). The chain's CDR3 is CASTPPGTFNNQPQHF. DNA for the CDR3: TGTGCCAGTACCCCGCCCGGGACATTTAACAATCAGCCCCAGCATTTT.

V gene TRBV19 combines with J gene TRBJ2-1; TRBD2 is a possible D gene (6 bases). The CDR3 sequence is 17 residues long. V was pared by 6 bases and J by 0 bases, with 18 bases between. In germline, CDR1 is LNHDA, CDR2 SQIVND (reference sequence). The CDR3 loop is CASSSGTSQSSYNEQFF. The CDR3 DNA reads as TGTGCCAGTAGCTCAGGGACTTCTCAGAGCTCCTACAATGAGCAGTTCTTC.

V gene TRBV18 combines with J gene TRBJ2-5; D not certain. Germline-derived CDR1 and CDR2 are KGHSH and LQKENI. V lost 0 bases and J lost 7, with 12 bases in between. CDR3 length: 14 residues. CDR3 residues: CASSPPARSTTQYF. CDR3 bases: TGTGCCAGCTCACCACCAGCCCGAAGTACGACCCAGTACTTC.

This chain links TRBV5-8 with TRBJ1-1; tentatively, D is TRBD1 (5 bases). V lost 5 bases and J lost 4, with 12 bases in between. Per germline, CDR1 SGHTS and CDR2 YDEGEE. The CDR3 has 13 amino acids. The CDR3 nucleotides are TGTGCCAGCAGATTGCGGGGGGGCACTGAAGCTTTCTTT. It translates to CASRLRGGTEAFF.

The V call is TRBV5-4, the J call TRBJ1-3, with D perhaps TRBD1 (6 bases). Germline V gene data show CDR1 as SGHNT and CDR2 as YYREEE (reference sequence). The CDR3 is 13 residues long. Deletions cut 0 bases from V and 8 bases from J, with 9 bases between. The CDR3 bases are TGTGCCAGCAGCTTGGCCAGGGGCGACACCATATATTTT. Protein: CASSLARGDTIYF.

The rearrangement joins TRBV6-5 to TRBJ2-7; TRBD2 matches at 14 bases. The germline V gene has CDR1 MNHEY and CDR2 SVGAGI. The CDR3 has 16 residues. The V and J ends lost 2 bases and 3 bases, in that order; junction bases with no gene match: 3. The CDR3 bases are TGTGCCAGCAGTTACGGGACTAGCGGGGGTAGCTACGAGCAGTACTTC. It yields the protein CASSYGTSGGSYEQYF.

The J gene is TRBJ2-7, the V gene TRBV5-1; possibly TRBD1 for D (6 bases). Germline V gives CDR1 SGHRS, CDR2 YFSETQ. The CDR3 extends over 15 amino acids. The V end lost 0 bases, the J end lost 5 bases, and 15 bases lay between the germline ends. The CDR3 reads CASSLEDYRVHEQYF. Here the CDR3 DNA reads TGCGCCAGCAGCTTGGAGGATTACAGGGTACACGAGCAGTACTTC.